This T cell receptor (beta chain) was documented in a study of blood T cell repertoires in COVID-19. Allocation to cohorts depended on clinical history reported by the participants. Germline V gene sequence: CDR1 SGHRS, CDR2 YFSETQ. CDR3 size: 17 residues. The V and J ends lost 4 bases and 0 bases respectively, with 16 bases between them. Profiled with immunoSEQ multiplex PCR; TCRdb holds only in-frame clones, not every one. Of roughly 58,000 clones listed, just over 70% were seen once; the top ten hold 51%. The sequence was obtained from a woman aged 60-70 years who had been exposed to COVID-19. V usage is TRBV5-1 and J usage is TRBJ2-2; TRBD2 is a possible D gene (5 bases). The specimen sequenced was PBMCs or T cells enriched from blood (not recorded which). The CDR3: CASSPRVGQTNTGELFF. For the CDR3, the DNA is TGCGCCAGCAGCCCGAGGGTCGGGCAGACGAACACCGGGGAGCTGTTTTTT.